This T cell receptor beta chain was obtained from a study of CD8 T cells in Susac syndrome (dated 2019 in TCRdb). Notes on the research overall: Among the sequenced Susac syndrome patients, five or six had clinically active disease and eight were in clinical remission. Susac syndrome patients were therapy-naive, on corticosteroids (some also receiving IVIg), or on IVIg alone at blood withdrawal. Repertoire sequencing was used to test whether CD8+ T cell activation and differentiation in Susac syndrome was antigen driven. Beyond this particular receptor, the publication reports: The number of individuals in the TCR sequencing and HLA analysis was recognized as being relatively small. In patients with Susac syndrome, the CD4+ T cell repertoire showed no detectable clonal expansion.

High-throughput TCR beta sequencing profiled peripheral blood CD8+ and CD4+ T cells from healthy donors, Susac syndrome patients and multiple sclerosis patients. Recently defined diagnostic criteria for definite or probable disease were met by the Susac syndrome patients. CD8+ TEMRA cells were enriched by FACS, while bulk CD8+ and CD4+ T cells were purified by magnetic negative isolation. Blood was drawn into EDTA tubes, processed within 24 hours, and PBMCs were isolated by density gradient centrifugation. PBMCs destined for TCR sequencing were cryopreserved in liquid nitrogen and later thawed in a 37 °C water bath. The sorted or isolated CD4+, CD8+ and CD8+ TEMRA cells reached a purity of at least 90%. RNA was extracted with the RNeasy kit and about 0.5 to 1 ug was reverse transcribed using random hexamers. TCR beta CDR3 regions were amplified with the immunoSEQ multiplex PCR assay covering 54 Vbeta and 13 Jbeta segments. PCR amplification bias was corrected by using a synthetic template baseline for primer optimization and computational correction. As for the original processing: Only productive sequences were kept, with reads annotated to V, D and J genes according to IMGT and analyzed in immunoSEQ Analyzer. Clonality was computed as one minus Shannon entropy normalized by log2 of the number of productive unique sequences. Public and private clones were assessed among the 100 most prevalent clones of each patient and control. Clones were defined as Susac-specific if absent from the healthy and MS cohorts, from 900 to 1,300 published viral clones and from other ImmuneACCESS disease sequences. TCRdb passed the public sequencing reads through fastp at Q25 and MiXCR, retaining productive beta sequences. Every distinct CDR3 protein forms one entry, paired with its most common genes and DNA. These V and J calls originate from TCRdb's pipeline instead of the authors' own analysis. The sample data list some 99,000 distinct CDR3 sequences, and about 93% of these were observed just once. In total, the top ten clones hold about 0.3% of the sample.

The junction carries 13 bases between V and J, which are trimmed by 3 bases and 7 bases respectively. The germline V gene supplies CDR1 MNHEY and CDR2 SVGAGI. Reading from cysteine to phenylalanine, the CDR3 counts 15 amino acids. Only the CDR3 region is kept as DNA, spanning 45 bases read in frame from base 1. As for this clonotype: Its antigen is still unknown. There are no base qualities to consult, and no much larger clone falls within one base.

The sequencing input was CD4+ T cells from PBMCs. The sequence was obtained from a human donor with Susac syndrome. The sequence links TRBV6-5 to TRBJ1-6; too little of a D gene remains to name it. The CDR3 region reads CASSYEGRRNSPLHF. The DNA sequence is TGTGCCAGCAGTTATGAAGGAAGAAGAAATTCACCCCTCCACTTT.